The 14 T cell receptor beta chains below all came from one sample that was sequenced in a study of blood T cell repertoires in COVID-19 (dated by TCRdb to the early 2020s). The library was built by means of the immunoSEQ multiplex PCR assay. What TCRdb holds here is the immuneACCESS table cut down to in-frame rearrangements. Part of the clones is not present; checked against another copy, under half of the missing clones reflect an unresolved V gene, and the others are unexplained. The sample data list roughly 140,000 clones, and about 85% of these were observed just once. Of the sample, about 6.1% is held by the ten largest clones. The source material was PBMCs or T cells enriched from blood (not recorded which). The receptors stem from a woman in her forties who had recovered from COVID-19.

The chain joins TRBV3-1 (or the pseudogene TRBV3-2) to TRBJ1-2; no definite D call. Germline assignment: CDR1 LGHDT and CDR2 YNNKEL (reference sequence). With 4 bases removed from V and 4 bases from J, the gap between germline ends came to 10 bases. The CDR3 has 13 amino acids. The CDR3 sequence: CASSPDGVYGYTF. The CDR3 nucleotides read TGTGCCAGCAGCCCAGACGGGGTCTATGGCTACACCTTC.

The chain has TRBV18 and TRBJ1-2; D remains unclear. The CDR3 spans 13 residues. Per the germline V gene, CDR1 is KGHSH and CDR2 is LQKENI. V was clipped by 2 bases and J by 2 bases, with 6 bases between them. The CDR3 is CASSPEQNYGYTF. The CDR3 region has the DNA TGTGCCAGCTCACCAGAACAGAACTATGGCTACACCTTC.

This CDR3 reads CASSSATGFQPQHF. The CDR3 region has the DNA TGTGCCAGCAGTTCAGCGACAGGGTTTCAGCCCCAGCATTTT. The rearrangement joins TRBV28 to TRBJ1-5, with TRBD1 matching over 7 bases. V was clipped by 4 bases and J by 6 bases; unmatched bases: 6. CDR3 size: 14 residues. Germline CDR1 MDHEN, CDR2 SYDVKM.

This chain connects TRBV7-3 to TRBJ2-1; 7 bases map to TRBD2. Germline trimming cut 5 bases from V and 4 bases from J; bases unmatched to any gene: 14. Germline-derived CDR1 and CDR2 are SGHTA and FQGTGA. There are 17 residues in the CDR3. The CDR3 sequence: CASSPSMVSSGYNEQFF. The CDR3 DNA reads TGTGCCAGCAGCCCAAGCATGGTTTCTAGCGGATACAATGAGCAGTTCTTC.

Many counts were recorded for this clone. This chain uses TRBV29-1 with TRBJ2-7, with 7 bases identical to TRBD2. This CDR3 has 11 residues. CDR1 and CDR2 from the germline V gene are SQVTM and ANQGSEA. V was pared by 6 bases and J by 13 bases, with 12 bases of the junction left unmatched. The CDR3 here is CSVRTSGIEYF. CDR3 coding DNA: TGCAGCGTCCGGACTAGTGGAATTGAATACTTC.

This clone was seen a handful of times. This rearrangement joins TRBV9 to TRBJ2-3, with D possibly TRBD1 on 6 matching bases. Trimming took off 4 bases at V and 3 bases at J, with 12 bases between the two ends. This CDR3 has 14 amino acids. Germline lookup yields CDR1 SGDLS and CDR2 YYNGEE. DNA for the CDR3: TGTGCCAGCAGCCCCCGGACAGTAACAGATACGCAGTATTTT. Protein sequence: CASSPRTVTDTQYF. The full variable domain, with the rest looked up from reference TRBV9 and TRBJ2-3, is DSGVTQTPKHLITATGQRVTLRCSPRSGDLSVYWYQQSLDQGLQFLIQYYNGEERAKGNILERFSAQQFPDLHSELNLSSLELGDSALYFCASSPRTVTDTQYFGPGTRLTVL.

The CDR3 nucleotides are TGTGCCAGCAGCTTCGGCACCCCAGGGGTTCAGCCCCAGCATTTT. It encodes CASSFGTPGVQPQHF. The J gene is TRBJ1-5, the V gene TRBV5-8; the D gene is possibly TRBD1 (6 bases). V dropped 2 bases and J dropped 6 bases, with 15 bases sitting between them. Germline loops: CDR1 SGHTS, CDR2 YDEGEE. The CDR3 sequence is 15 residues long.

This chain connects TRBV7-8 to TRBJ1-1; TRBD1 matches at 7 bases. With V trimmed by 1 base and J by 2 bases, 4 bases remained unmatched. The CDR3 spans 15 residues. Germline CDR1 SGHVS, CDR2 FQNEAQ. This CDR3 reads CASSLVEGANTEAFF. As DNA, the CDR3 is TGTGCCAGCAGCTTAGTCGAGGGGGCAAACACTGAAGCTTTCTTT.

This rearrangement joins TRBV5-1 to TRBJ1-1, with 7 nucleotides matching TRBD1. Trimming at V came to 5 bases and at J to 0 bases, leaving 4 bases not matched to a gene. In germline, CDR1 is SGHRS, CDR2 YFSETQ. The CDR3 is 14 amino acids. CDR3 DNA: TGCGCCAGCAGGTCGACAGGGTTGAACACTGAAGCTTTCTTT. Its protein product is CASRSTGLNTEAFF.

The chain uses TRBV4-2 and TRBJ2-3; a weak D match, TRBD1 (6 bases). Germline V gives CDR1 LGHNA, CDR2 YNFKEQ. Between the trimmed V and J ends, which lost 4 bases and 6 bases, there was a span of 17 bases. This CDR3 contains 15 residues. This CDR3 is CASSPQGPPRDTQYF. CDR3 DNA sequence: TGTGCCAGCAGCCCGCAGGGGCCCCCGAGGGATACGCAGTATTTT.

This clone was seen more than once but under ten times. The gene calls are TRBV19 and TRBJ1-4; the D is unclear. In germline, CDR1 is LNHDA, CDR2 SQIVND (reference sequence). Trimming left V 6 bases short and J 0 bases short, with 11 bases between. The CDR3 is 15 amino acids. CDR3 DNA sequence: TGTGCCAGTAGAAACTACGGATCAACTAATGAAAAACTGTTTTTT. It translates to CASRNYGSTNEKLFF. Variable domain in full (rest from reference TRBV19 and TRBJ1-4): DGGITQSPKYLFRKEGQNVTLSCEQNLNHDAMYWYRQDPGQGLRLIYYSQIVNDFQKGDIAEGYSVSREKKESFPLTVTSAQKNPTAFYLCASRNYGSTNEKLFFGSGTQLSVL.

V usage is TRBV6-5 and J usage is TRBJ1-3; 9 bases are shared with TRBD1. V dropped 4 bases and J dropped 4; count of bases not matched to a gene: 8. Germline CDR1 and CDR2: MNHEY and SVGAGI. This CDR3 is 16 amino acids long. CDR3 sequence (DNA): TGTGCCAGCAGTTTTACAGGGGGCTTTTCAGGAAACACCATATATTTT. Protein sequence: CASSFTGGFSGNTIYF.

Many counts were recorded for this clone. The gene calls are TRBV19 and TRBJ1-5; the D gene is possibly TRBD1 (5 bases). The CDR3 extends over 14 amino acids. V lost 7 bases to trimming and J lost 2 bases, with 12 bases between them. Germline lookup yields CDR1 LNHDA and CDR2 SQIVND (reference sequence). The CDR3 is CASNTDSRNQPQHF. The DNA for the CDR3 is TGTGCCAGTAATACTGACAGCCGCAATCAGCCCCAGCATTTT. Together with reference TRBV19 and TRBJ1-5, the CDR3 gives the full variable domain: DGGITQSPKYLFRKEGQNVTLSCEQNLNHDAMYWYRQDPGQGLRLIYYSQIVNDFQKGDIAEGYSVSREKKESFPLTVTSAQKNPTAFYLCASNTDSRNQPQHFGDGTRLSIL.

As DNA, the CDR3 is TGTGCCAGCAGCCCCGAGGGCGGGAGGTTTTACGAGCAGTACTTC. Encoded protein: CASSPEGGRFYEQYF. This rearrangement joins TRBV3-1 (or the pseudogene TRBV3-2) to TRBJ2-7, with 8 bases matching TRBD2. With 4 bases clipped from V and 4 bases from J, the junction kept 9 bases outside the gene matches. The CDR3 consists of 15 residues. CDR1 is LGHDT and CDR2 is YNNKEL in the germline V gene (reference sequence).